In its sample, the clone carrying this T cell receptor (beta chain) was seen once. Losses at the gene ends were 3 bases for V and 4 bases for J; bases not matched to a gene: 6. This CDR3 comprises 15 residues. Germline lookup yields CDR1 SGHTA and CDR2 FQGTGA. The table came from immunoSEQ multiplex PCR; TCRdb's copy has only in-frame clones and leaves some out. The sample yields roughly 180,000 clones, 81% seen once. This sample is part of a study of blood T cell repertoires in COVID-19. The TCR comes from a woman between 40 and 50 years old with COVID-19, enrolled during active disease. V gene TRBV7-3 combines with J gene TRBJ2-3; 8 nucleotides match TRBD2. The source material was peripheral blood. Here the CDR3 reads CASSLGSGEADTQYF. DNA for the CDR3: TGTGCCAGCAGCTTGGGTAGCGGGGAGGCAGATACGCAGTATTTT. Based on the CDR3 plus reference TRBV7-3 and TRBJ2-3, the full variable domain is GAGVSQTPSNKVTEKGKYVELRCDPISGHTALYWYRQSLGQGPEFLIYFQGTGAADDSGLPNDRFFAVRPEGSVSTLKIQRTERGDSAVYLCASSLGSGEADTQYFGPGTRLTVL.